The entry that follows covers one TCR beta chain sequence. Its antigen is not identified. Trimming shortened V by 2 bases and J by 0 bases, and 8 bases separated the two germline ends. Germline V CDR1 and CDR2: MGHDK, SYGVNS. The CDR3 is 15 residues long. Clones were sequenced by immunoSEQ multiplex PCR, and TCRdb holds only the in-frame ones, with some missing. The top ten clones hold more than 0.65% of a sample with tens of thousands of clones, around 96% of them seen once. These data belong to a study of cytomegalovirus exposure and HLA in healthy donors. Points from the study as a whole: Subsequent analysis revealed that first-cohort TCR clusters tended to co-occur in the 120 or so validation repertoires.

This chain joins TRBV25-1 and TRBJ2-1; D gene uncertain. Sequenced: PBMCs. The sequence was collected from a man younger than 35 in good health and CMV-seronegative. DNA of the CDR3: TGTGCCAGCAGTGAAACAGATACCTCCTACAATGAGCAGTTCTTC. Translated, it gives CASSETDTSYNEQFF.